This TCR beta chain was captured by sequencing in a study of cytotoxic CD8 clonotypes in ibrutinib-treated CLL. Study outcomes and limitations: Whereas clonality rose at ibrutinib response, it declined toward baseline at progression. The study found public clonotypes uncommon, contracting or stable on treatment.

Assay used: immunoSEQ multiplex PCR; TCRdb lists only in-frame clones, some missing. The sample holds about 68,000 clones, 75% to 85% seen once. This clone was counted a single time. What it binds is not known. The CDR3 is 19 amino acids. CDR1 is GTSNPN and CDR2 is SVGIG in the germline V gene (reference sequence). V was trimmed by 5 bases and J by 1 base, leaving 29 bases between them. This TCR was sampled from a human donor with chronic lymphocytic leukemia. V gene TRBV30 combines with J gene TRBJ1-2, with D possibly TRBD1 on 5 matching bases. Sequencing used PBMCs, obtained at disease progression, from a patient treated with ibrutinib. CDR3 region: CAWDQSSGSRRTNNYGYTF. CDR3 sequence (DNA): TGTGCCTGGGACCAATCCTCCGGGTCCAGAAGGACAAATAACTATGGCTACACCTTC. Variable domain in full (rest from reference TRBV30 and TRBJ1-2): SQTIHQWPATLVQPVGSPLSLECTVEGTSNPNLYWYRQAAGRGLQLLFYSVGIGQISSEVPQNLSASRPQDRQFILSSKKLLLSDSGFYLCAWDQSSGSRRTNNYGYTFGSGTRLTVV.